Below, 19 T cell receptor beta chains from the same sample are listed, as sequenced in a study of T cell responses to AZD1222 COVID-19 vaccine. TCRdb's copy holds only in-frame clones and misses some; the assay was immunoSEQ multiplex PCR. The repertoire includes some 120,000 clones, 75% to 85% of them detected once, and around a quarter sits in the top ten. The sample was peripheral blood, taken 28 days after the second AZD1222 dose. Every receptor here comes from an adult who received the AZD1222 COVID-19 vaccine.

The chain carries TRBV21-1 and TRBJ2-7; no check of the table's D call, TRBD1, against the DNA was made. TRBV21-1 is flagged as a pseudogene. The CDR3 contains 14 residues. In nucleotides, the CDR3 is TGTGCCAGCAGCCCCCGGGACACCGGCTACGAGCAGTACTTC. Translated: CASSPRDTGYEQYF.

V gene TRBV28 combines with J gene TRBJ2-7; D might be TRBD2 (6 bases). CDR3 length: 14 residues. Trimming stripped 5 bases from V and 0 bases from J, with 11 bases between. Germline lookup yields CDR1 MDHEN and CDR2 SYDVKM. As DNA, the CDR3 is TGTGCCAGCAGTCCGAGCGGGCCCTCCTACGAGCAGTACTTC. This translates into CASSPSGPSYEQYF.

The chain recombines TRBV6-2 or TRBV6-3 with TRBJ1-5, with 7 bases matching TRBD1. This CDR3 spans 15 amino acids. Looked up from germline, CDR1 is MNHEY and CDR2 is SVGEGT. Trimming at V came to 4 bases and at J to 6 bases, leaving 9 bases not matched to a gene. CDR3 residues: CASSFYRDSLQPQHF. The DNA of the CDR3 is TGTGCCAGCAGTTTCTACCGGGACAGCCTTCAGCCCCAGCATTTT.

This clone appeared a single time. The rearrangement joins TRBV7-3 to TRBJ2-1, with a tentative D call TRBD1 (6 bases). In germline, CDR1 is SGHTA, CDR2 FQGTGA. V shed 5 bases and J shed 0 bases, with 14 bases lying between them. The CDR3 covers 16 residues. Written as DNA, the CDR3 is TGTGCCAGCAGCCCCCTGACGGACAGCTCCTACAATGAGCAGTTCTTC. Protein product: CASSPLTDSSYNEQFF.

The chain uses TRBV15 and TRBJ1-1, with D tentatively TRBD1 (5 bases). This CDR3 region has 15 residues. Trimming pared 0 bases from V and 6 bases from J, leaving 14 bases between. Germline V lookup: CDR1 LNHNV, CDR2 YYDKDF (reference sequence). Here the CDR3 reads CATSRDWQGRAEAFF. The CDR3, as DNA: TGTGCCACCAGCAGAGATTGGCAGGGACGGGCTGAAGCTTTCTTT. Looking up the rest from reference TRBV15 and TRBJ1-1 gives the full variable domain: DAMVIQNPRYQVTQFGKPVTLSCSQTLNHNVMYWYQQKSSQAPKLLFHYYDKDFNNEADTPDNFQSRRPNTSFCFLDIRSPGLGDTAMYLCATSRDWQGRAEAFFGQGTRLTVV.

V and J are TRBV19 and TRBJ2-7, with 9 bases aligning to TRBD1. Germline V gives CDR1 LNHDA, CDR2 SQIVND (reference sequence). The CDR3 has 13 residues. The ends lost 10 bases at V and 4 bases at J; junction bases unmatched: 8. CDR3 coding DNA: TGTGCCACCACGATGGGACAGGGATACGAGCAGTACTTC. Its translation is CATTMGQGYEQYF.

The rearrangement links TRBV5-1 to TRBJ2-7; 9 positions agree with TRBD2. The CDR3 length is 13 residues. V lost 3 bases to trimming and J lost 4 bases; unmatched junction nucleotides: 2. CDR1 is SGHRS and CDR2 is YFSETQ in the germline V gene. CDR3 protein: CASSSLAGYEQYF. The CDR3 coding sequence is TGCGCCAGCAGCTCCCTAGCGGGGTACGAGCAGTACTTC.

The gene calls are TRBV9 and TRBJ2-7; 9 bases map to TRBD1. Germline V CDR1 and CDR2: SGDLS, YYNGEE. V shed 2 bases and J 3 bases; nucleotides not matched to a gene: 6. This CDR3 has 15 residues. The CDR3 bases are TGTGCCAGCAGCGTTTCCTGGACAGGGGACTACGAGCAGTACTTC. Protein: CASSVSWTGDYEQYF.

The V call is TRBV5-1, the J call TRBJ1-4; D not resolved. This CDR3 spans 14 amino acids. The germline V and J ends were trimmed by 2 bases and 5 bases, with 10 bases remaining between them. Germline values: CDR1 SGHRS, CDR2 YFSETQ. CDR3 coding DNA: TGCGCCAGCAGCTTTGGTAGGGTGAATGAAAAACTGTTTTTT. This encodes CASSFGRVNEKLFF.

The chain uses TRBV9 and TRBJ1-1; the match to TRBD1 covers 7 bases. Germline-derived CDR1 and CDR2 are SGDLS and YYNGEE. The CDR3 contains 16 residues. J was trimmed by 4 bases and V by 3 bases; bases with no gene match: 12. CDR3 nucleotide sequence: TGTGCCAGCAGCGCAACAGGGGCCCGGCGGGGCACTGAAGCTTTCTTT. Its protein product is CASSATGARRGTEAFF.

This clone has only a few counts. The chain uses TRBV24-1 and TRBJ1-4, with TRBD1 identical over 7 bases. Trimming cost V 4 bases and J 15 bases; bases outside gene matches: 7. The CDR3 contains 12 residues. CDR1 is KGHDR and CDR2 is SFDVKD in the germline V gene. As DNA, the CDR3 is TGTGCCACCAGTGACACAGACAGGGCTATGTTTTTT. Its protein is CATSDTDRAMFF.

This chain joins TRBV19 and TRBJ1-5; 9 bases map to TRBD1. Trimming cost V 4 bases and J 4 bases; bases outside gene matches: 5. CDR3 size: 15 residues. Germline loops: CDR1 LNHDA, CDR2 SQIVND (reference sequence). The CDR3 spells CASSRWDRDNQPQHF. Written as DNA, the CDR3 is TGTGCCAGTAGTAGGTGGGACAGGGATAATCAGCCCCAGCATTTT.

CDR3 protein: CASSLGTGTSSYEQYF. DNA for the CDR3: TGCGCCAGCAGCTTGGGGACAGGAACAAGCTCCTACGAGCAGTACTTC. The chain joins TRBV5-1 to TRBJ2-7, with 7 bases lining up with TRBD1. V was clipped by 0 bases and J by 0 bases; unmatched bases: 6. The CDR3 loop spans 16 amino acids. Looked up from germline, CDR1 is SGHRS and CDR2 is YFSETQ.

The CDR3 DNA reads TGTGCCAGCAGTCCCCTGACAGGGGTCATTTCTGGGGCCAACGTCCTGACTTTC. Translated: CASSPLTGVISGANVLTF. The genes are TRBV28 and TRBJ2-6; 8 bases are shared with TRBD1. This CDR3 contains 18 residues. Germline V gene lookup returns CDR1 MDHEN and CDR2 SYDVKM. Unmatched junction bases numbered 10, after V lost 5 bases and J lost 1 base. Drawing the rest from reference TRBV28 and TRBJ2-6, the complete variable domain is DVKVTQSSRYLVKRTGEKVFLECVQDMDHENMFWYRQDPGLGLRLIYFSYDVKMKEKGDIPEGYSVSREKKERFSLILESASTNQTSMYLCASSPLTGVISGANVLTFGAGSRLTVL.

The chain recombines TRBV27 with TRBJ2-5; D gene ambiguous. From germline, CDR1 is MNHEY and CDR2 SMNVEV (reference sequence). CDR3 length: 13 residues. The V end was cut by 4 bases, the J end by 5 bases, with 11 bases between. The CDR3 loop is CASSSPARETQYF. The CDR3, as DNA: TGTGCCAGCAGTTCCCCTGCTCGCGAGACCCAGTACTTC.

The CDR3 region is CASSEIGSYGYTF. CDR3 DNA: TGTGCCAGCAGTGAGATCGGCAGCTATGGCTACACCTTC. The V and J genes are TRBV2 and TRBJ1-2; unclear D gene. The germline V gene has CDR1 SNHLY and CDR2 FYNNEI. V gave up 3 bases and J gave up 4 bases, with 9 bases separating them. The length of the CDR3 is 13 residues.

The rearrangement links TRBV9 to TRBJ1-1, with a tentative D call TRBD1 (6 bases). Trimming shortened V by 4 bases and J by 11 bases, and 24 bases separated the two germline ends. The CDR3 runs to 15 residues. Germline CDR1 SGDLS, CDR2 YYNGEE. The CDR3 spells CASSPRTEAASGAFF. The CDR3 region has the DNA TGTGCCAGCAGCCCCCGGACAGAGGCAGCGTCAGGGGCTTTCTTT. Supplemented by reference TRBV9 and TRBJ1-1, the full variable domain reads DSGVTQTPKHLITATGQRVTLRCSPRSGDLSVYWYQQSLDQGLQFLIQYYNGEERAKGNILERFSAQQFPDLHSELNLSSLELGDSALYFCASSPRTEAASGAFFGQGTRLTVV.

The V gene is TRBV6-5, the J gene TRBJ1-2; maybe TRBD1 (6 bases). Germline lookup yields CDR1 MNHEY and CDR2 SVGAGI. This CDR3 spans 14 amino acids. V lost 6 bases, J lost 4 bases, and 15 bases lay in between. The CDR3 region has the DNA TGTGCCAGCAGGATACAGGAGGACAGCTATGGCTACACCTTC. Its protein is CASRIQEDSYGYTF.

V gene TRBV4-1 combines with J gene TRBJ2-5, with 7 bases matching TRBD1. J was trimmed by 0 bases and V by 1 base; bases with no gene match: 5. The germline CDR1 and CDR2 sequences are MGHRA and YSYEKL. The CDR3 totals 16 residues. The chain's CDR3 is CASSQAQDRDQETQYF. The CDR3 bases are TGCGCCAGCAGCCAAGCACAAGACAGGGACCAAGAGACCCAGTACTTC.